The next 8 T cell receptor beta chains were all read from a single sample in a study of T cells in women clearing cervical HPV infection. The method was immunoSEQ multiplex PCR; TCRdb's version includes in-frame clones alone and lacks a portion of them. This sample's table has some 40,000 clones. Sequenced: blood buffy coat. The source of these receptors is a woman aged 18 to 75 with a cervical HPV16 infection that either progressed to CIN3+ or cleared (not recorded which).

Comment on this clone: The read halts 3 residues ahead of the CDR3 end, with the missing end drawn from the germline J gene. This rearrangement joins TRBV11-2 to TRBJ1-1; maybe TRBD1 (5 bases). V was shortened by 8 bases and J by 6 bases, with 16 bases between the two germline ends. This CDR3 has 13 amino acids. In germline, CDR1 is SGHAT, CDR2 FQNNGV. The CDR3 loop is CASSGGGYAEAFF. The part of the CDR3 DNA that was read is TGTGCCAGCTCTGGGGGGGGTTACGCTGAA.

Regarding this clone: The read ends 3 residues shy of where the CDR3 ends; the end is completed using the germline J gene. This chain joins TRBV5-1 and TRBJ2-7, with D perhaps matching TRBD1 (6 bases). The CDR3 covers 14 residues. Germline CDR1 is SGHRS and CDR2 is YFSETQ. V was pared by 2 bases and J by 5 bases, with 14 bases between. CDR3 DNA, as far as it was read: TGCGCCAGCAGCTTTGACAGGCCGTTAGACGAG. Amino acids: CASSFDRPLDE. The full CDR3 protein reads CASSFDRPLDEQYF.

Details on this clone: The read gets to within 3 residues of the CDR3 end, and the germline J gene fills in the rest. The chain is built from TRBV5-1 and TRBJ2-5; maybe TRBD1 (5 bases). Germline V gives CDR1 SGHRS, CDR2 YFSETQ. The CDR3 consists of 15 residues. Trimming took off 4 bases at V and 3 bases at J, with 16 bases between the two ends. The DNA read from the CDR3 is TGCGCCAGCAGCCGCCAGGGTGGCAGAGAAGAGACC. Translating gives CASSRQGGREET. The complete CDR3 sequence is CASSRQGGREETQYF.

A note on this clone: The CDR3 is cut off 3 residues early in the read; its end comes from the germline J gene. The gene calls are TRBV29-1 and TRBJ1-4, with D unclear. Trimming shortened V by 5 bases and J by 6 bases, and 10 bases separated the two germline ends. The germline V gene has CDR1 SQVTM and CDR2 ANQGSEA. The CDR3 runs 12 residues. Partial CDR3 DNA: TGCAGCGTTTTATCCGGGGATGAAAAA. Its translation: CSVLSGDEK. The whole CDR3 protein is CSVLSGDEKLFF.

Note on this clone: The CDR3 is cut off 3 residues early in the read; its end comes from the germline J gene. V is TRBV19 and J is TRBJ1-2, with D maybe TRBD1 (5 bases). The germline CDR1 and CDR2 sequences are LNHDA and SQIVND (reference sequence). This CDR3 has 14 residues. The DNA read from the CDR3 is TGTGCCAGTAGTACCTTGAATGGGGGGGTTGAC. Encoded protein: CASSTLNGGVD. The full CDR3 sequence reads CASSTLNGGVDYTF.

This CDR3 reads CASSGQGGTQYF. The sequenced part of the CDR3 DNA is TGTGCCAGCAGCGGACAGGGGGGGACC. The rearrangement links TRBV6-4 to TRBJ2-5; 10 bases agree with TRBD1. The sequenced fragment ends 3 residues before the CDR3 boundary, so the rest is inferred from the germline J gene. Losses at the gene ends were 6 bases for V and 7 bases for J; bases not matched to a gene: 2. Germline V gene data show CDR1 as MRHNA and CDR2 as SNTAGT. The CDR3 length is 12 residues.

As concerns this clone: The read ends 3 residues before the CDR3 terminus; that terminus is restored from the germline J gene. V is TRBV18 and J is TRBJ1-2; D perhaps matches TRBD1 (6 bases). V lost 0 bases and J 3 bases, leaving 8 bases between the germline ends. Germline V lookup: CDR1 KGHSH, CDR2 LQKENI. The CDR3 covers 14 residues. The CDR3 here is CASSPPAGDYGYTF. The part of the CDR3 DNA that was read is TGTGCCAGCTCACCACCGGCAGGGGACTATGGC.

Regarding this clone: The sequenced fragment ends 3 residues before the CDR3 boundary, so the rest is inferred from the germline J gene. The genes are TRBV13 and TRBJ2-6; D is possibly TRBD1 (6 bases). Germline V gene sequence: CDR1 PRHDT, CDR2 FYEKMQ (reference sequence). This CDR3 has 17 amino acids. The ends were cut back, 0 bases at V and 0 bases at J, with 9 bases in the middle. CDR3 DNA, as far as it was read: TGTGCCAGCAGCTTAGGGACAGGACACTCTGGGGCCAACGTC. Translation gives CASSLGTGHSGANV. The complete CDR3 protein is CASSLGTGHSGANVLTF.